The 22 T cell receptor beta chains listed next were all sequenced from one sample in a study of blood T cell repertoires in COVID-19. The repertoire was sequenced with immunoSEQ multiplex PCR; TCRdb's copy has only in-frame clones and lacks some. The sample lists 300,000 to 400,000 clones; around 89% were seen once. The sample taken for sequencing was PBMCs or T cells enriched from blood (not recorded which). These receptors originate from a man aged 18-30 years who had recovered from COVID-19.

V gene TRBV28 combines with J gene TRBJ2-3; possible D gene TRBD1, 6 bases. This CDR3 is 15 amino acids long. Germline CDR1 MDHEN, CDR2 SYDVKM. The V end was cut by 3 bases, the J end by 1 base, with 11 bases between. The CDR3 protein is CASSLGAAGTDTQYF. CDR3 in DNA: TGTGCCAGCAGTTTGGGGGCAGCGGGCACAGATACGCAGTATTTT.

This chain links TRBV27 with TRBJ1-5; weak D call: TRBD1 (5 bases). Germline CDR1 and CDR2: MNHEY and SMNVEV (reference sequence). Trimming shortened V by 3 bases and J by 4 bases, and 19 bases separated the two germline ends. The CDR3 has 17 residues. This CDR3 reads CASSFLGGDPANQPQHF. DNA for the CDR3: TGTGCCAGCAGTTTCCTTGGAGGGGACCCAGCAAATCAGCCCCAGCATTTT.

This chain connects TRBV20-1 to TRBJ1-1; D is undetermined. Germline V gives CDR1 DFQATT, CDR2 SNEGSKA (reference sequence). Between the trimmed V and J ends, which lost 3 bases and 0 bases, there was a span of 17 bases. The CDR3 runs 16 residues. This chain's CDR3 is CSASLPKLTLNTEAFF. Here the CDR3 DNA reads TGCAGTGCTAGTCTCCCTAAACTAACCCTGAACACTGAAGCTTTCTTT.

The table lists this clone with a few counts. The V gene is TRBV19, the J gene TRBJ2-1; TRBD2 matches at 10 bases. The CDR3 extends over 16 amino acids. Germline CDR1 and CDR2: LNHDA and SQIVND (reference sequence). V lost 1 base, J lost 8 bases, and 8 bases stayed unmatched. The CDR3 loop reads CASSIGSSGSRDEQFF. The CDR3 nucleotides are TGTGCCAGTAGTATAGGGTCTAGCGGGAGTAGGGATGAGCAGTTCTTC. The complete variable domain, with remaining parts taken from reference TRBV19 and TRBJ2-1, reads DGGITQSPKYLFRKEGQNVTLSCEQNLNHDAMYWYRQDPGQGLRLIYYSQIVNDFQKGDIAEGYSVSREKKESFPLTVTSAQKNPTAFYLCASSIGSSGSRDEQFFGPGTRLTVL.

V is TRBV12-5 and J is TRBJ1-5, with D possibly TRBD1 on 5 matching bases. This CDR3 region has 13 residues. CDR1 is LGHNT and CDR2 is FRNRAP in the germline V gene. Trimming cost V 6 bases and J 7 bases, with 13 bases left between them. The CDR3 DNA is TGTGCTAGTGGCCCCGGGGGAGGACAGCCCCAGCATTTT. Its protein product is CASGPGGGQPQHF.

This clone appeared a single time. The chain couples TRBV27 to TRBJ1-4; 8 bases are shared with TRBD1. V dropped 5 bases and J dropped 8; count of bases not matched to a gene: 10. Germline V gene data show CDR1 as MNHEY and CDR2 as SMNVEV (reference sequence). The CDR3 loop spans 15 amino acids. The CDR3 protein is CASSSRGPVLEKLFF. CDR3 coding DNA: TGTGCCAGCAGTAGCAGGGGGCCAGTACTAGAAAAACTGTTTTTT. The complete variable domain, with remaining parts taken from reference TRBV27 and TRBJ1-4, reads EAQVTQNPRYLITVTGKKLTVTCSQNMNHEYMSWYRQDPGLGLRQIYYSMNVEVTDKGDVPEGYKVSRKEKRNFPLILESPSPNQTSLYFCASSSRGPVLEKLFFGSGTQLSVL.

This chain joins TRBV5-1 and TRBJ2-2; maybe TRBD2 (7 bases). The V gene lost 3 bases and the J gene lost 7 bases, with 13 bases spanning the gap. The germline V gene has CDR1 SGHRS and CDR2 YFSETQ. This CDR3 has 14 residues. The CDR3 bases are TGCGCCAGCAGCTCGGGGGGCGCGGGCGGGGAGCTGTTTTTT. This gives the protein CASSSGGAGGELFF.

The J gene is TRBJ2-1, the V gene TRBV7-3, with a possible D match to TRBD2 (6 bases). V was shortened by 6 bases and J by 6 bases, with 15 bases between the two germline ends. CDR3 length: 14 residues. The germline V gene encodes CDR1 SGHTA and CDR2 FQGTGA. The CDR3 region has the DNA TGTGCCAGCAGGCCCGGGGCGGGACCCAATGAGCAGTTCTTC. This encodes CASRPGAGPNEQFF.

The chain links TRBV7-2 to TRBJ1-3; TRBD1 is a possible D gene (6 bases). The germline V gene encodes CDR1 SGHTA and CDR2 FQGNSA. V was pared by 1 base and J by 2 bases, with 9 bases between. The CDR3 is 15 residues long. CDR3 in amino acids: CASSLGQAPGNTIYF. Written as DNA, the CDR3 is TGTGCCAGCAGCTTAGGACAGGCACCTGGAAACACCATATATTTT.

The chain joins TRBV2 to TRBJ2-7; 12 positions match TRBD2. There are 14 residues in the CDR3. Germline V CDR1 and CDR2: SNHLY, FYNNEI. V lost 6 bases and J lost 6; bases outside the gene matches: 6. The CDR3: CASRKTSGSGEQYF. The CDR3 nucleotides are TGTGCCAGCAGGAAGACTAGCGGGAGCGGCGAGCAGTACTTC.

This sequence joins TRBV9 and TRBJ2-2; 7 positions match TRBD2. The CDR3 sequence is 15 residues long. CDR1 is SGDLS, CDR2 YYNGEE, per germline. Unmatched junction bases numbered 7, after V lost 4 bases and J lost 4 bases. CDR3 region: CASSITGGGTGELFF. The CDR3, as DNA: TGTGCCAGCAGCATCACGGGAGGTGGCACCGGGGAGCTGTTTTTT.

The V call is TRBV12-3 or TRBV12-4, the J call TRBJ1-1, with D unclear. V was trimmed by 5 bases and J by 11 bases, leaving 15 bases between them. CDR3 length: 12 residues. This chain's CDR3 is CASSPGGRRAFF. CDR3 nucleotides: TGTGCCAGCAGTCCAGGCGGGCGGAGGGCTTTCTTT.

Points on this clone: Here the CDR3 omits its conserved ending phenylalanine or tryptophan, so a read error is the likely source. Because the CDR3's place on the DNA is in doubt, the DNA is left out and the CDR3 is given as listed by TCRdb. The rearrangement links TRBV5-1 to TRBJ1-2; the DNA was not compared with TRBD1, the D call given in the table. From germline, CDR1 is SGHRS and CDR2 YFSETQ. The CDR3 adds up to 9 amino acids, both ends counted. The CDR3 protein is CASSRRDRP.

The chain carries TRBV7-2 and TRBJ2-1; 9 nucleotides match TRBD2. The CDR3 has 16 amino acids. Trimming removed 1 base from V and 10 bases from J; junction bases left unmatched: 11. Looked up from germline, CDR1 is SGHTA and CDR2 is FQGNSA. As DNA, the CDR3 is TGTGCCAGCAGCTTAGGTTTGACTAGCGGCCTGAGGGAGCAGTTCTTC. Translated, it gives CASSLGLTSGLREQFF.

The rearrangement uses TRBV30 and TRBJ2-1; possible D gene TRBD2, 6 bases. CDR1 and CDR2 (germline): GTSNPN, SVGIG (reference sequence). With 3 bases removed from V and 3 bases from J, the gap between germline ends came to 18 bases. The length of the CDR3 is 16 residues. The CDR3 nucleotides are TGTGCCTGGAGGGCCACGGGGGAAAGAAACTACAATGAGCAGTTCTTC. Translated, it gives CAWRATGERNYNEQFF.

This chain uses TRBV6-4 with TRBJ2-7, with a weak D call TRBD1 (8 bases). V gave up 7 bases and J gave up 0 bases, with 19 bases separating them. Germline V gives CDR1 MRHNA, CDR2 SNTAGT. CDR3 length: 16 residues. CDR3 residues: CASIKRGGTGSYEQYF. Written as DNA, the CDR3 is TGTGCCAGCATTAAAAGGGGAGGGACAGGCTCCTACGAGCAGTACTTC.

The chain is built from TRBV19 and TRBJ1-1, with D possibly TRBD1 on 5 matching bases. Germline CDR1 and CDR2: LNHDA and SQIVND (reference sequence). The CDR3 totals 14 residues. Trimming removed 2 bases from V and 4 bases from J, with 11 bases in between. CDR3 nucleotide sequence: TGTGCCAGTAGTATAATAGGGGCCCGCACTGAAGCTTTCTTT. Protein sequence: CASSIIGARTEAFF.

Notes on this clone: At the DNA level, this CDR3 is encoded by other sequences in the same sample as well. V usage is TRBV12-3 or TRBV12-4 and J usage is TRBJ2-1; 7 bases are shared with TRBD2. Unmatched junction bases numbered 3, after V lost 6 bases and J lost 7 bases. The CDR3 runs 12 residues. The CDR3 DNA sequence: TGTGCCAGCAGCCTGGGGGGGAATGAGCAGTTCTTC. Translated: CASSLGGNEQFF.

The V call is TRBV28, the J call TRBJ1-5, with TRBD1 matching 7 bases. V trimming: 5 bases; J trimming: 7 bases; junction bases outside the gene matches: 11. The CDR3 length is 15 residues. CDR1 and CDR2 (germline): MDHEN, SYDVKM. The CDR3 sequence is CASSGDSFVEQPQHF. CDR3 nucleotide sequence: TGTGCCAGCAGTGGGGACAGTTTCGTGGAGCAGCCCCAGCATTTT.

The V and J genes are TRBV3-1 (or the pseudogene TRBV3-2) and TRBJ2-6; 11 positions agree with TRBD1. The V and J ends lost 2 bases and 0 bases, in that order; junction bases with no gene match: 3. Germline V lookup: CDR1 LGHDT, CDR2 YNNKEL (reference sequence). The CDR3 is 18 amino acids. The chain's CDR3 is CASSQSGTGGSGANVLTF. The CDR3 region has the DNA TGTGCCAGCAGCCAAAGCGGGACAGGGGGCTCTGGGGCCAACGTCCTGACTTTC.

Remarks on this clone: A read error may produce the germline difference seen at one junction end. CDR3 loop: CASSFRHSAVVFF. The CDR3, as DNA: TGTGCCAGCAGTTTTAGGCACAGTGCAGTGGTGTTCTTT. The genes are TRBV12-3 or TRBV12-4 and TRBJ1-6; D is ambiguous. CDR3 length equals 13 residues.

This chain connects TRBV7-9 to TRBJ2-7; 12 bases agree with TRBD2. CDR1 is SEHNR and CDR2 is FQNEAQ in the germline V gene (reference sequence). CDR3 length equals 16 residues. With 5 bases clipped from V and 7 bases from J, the junction kept 12 bases outside the gene matches. CDR3 sequence: CASSATSGRNRGEQYF. The CDR3, as DNA: TGTGCCAGCAGCGCAACTAGCGGGAGGAATCGAGGGGAGCAGTACTTC.